This TCR beta chain emerged from a study of blood T cell repertoires in COVID-19. Study at large: The United States, Italy and Spain supplied acute and convalescent COVID-19 samples. Nucleic acid was either cDNA or gDNA, and it came from T cells, B-cell-depleted T cells, or PBMCs.

This clone was seen many times. CDR3 size: 12 residues. Germline V gene lookup returns CDR1 GTSNPN and CDR2 SVGIG (reference sequence). V lost 3 bases, J lost 2 bases, and 7 bases lay in between. In the authors' workflow: Estimation of nucleated cell counts was performed using reference gene primer amplification. Some clones are missing from TCRdb's copy, which holds only in-frame ones; the method was immunoSEQ multiplex PCR. V and J calls and clone size are given by that table; D and trimming were obtained from the DNA. The sample lists 50,000 to 75,000 clones; around 67% were seen once. This TCR came from a woman aged 45-59 years with active or convalescent COVID-19. The V call is TRBV30, the J call TRBJ1-2; D is ambiguous. Sequencing was performed on peripheral blood. CDR3 sequence (DNA): TGTGCCTGGAGGGGCCCCAACTATGGCTACACCTTC. This translates into CAWRGPNYGYTF.